The rows below give T cell receptor beta chains drawn from one sample of a study of T cell responses to AZD1222 COVID-19 vaccine. The protocol was immunoSEQ multiplex PCR, while the TCRdb copy is restricted to in-frame clones and leaves out a portion. Of 120,000 or so clones in the sample, over 70% were seen once. Source: peripheral blood, taken on day 0 of AZD1222 vaccination. The origin of the receptors is an adult in good health. Each CDR3 is given with its conserved first and last residue. Each record gives: clone size, J gene, D gene, V gene, CDR3 length, CDR3 protein, CDR3 DNA. A D gene is named only where the DNA matches it firmly. A row's size may be missing; if present it is once, few, many or a size class.

size: .
J: TRBJ1-2
D: TRBD1
V: TRBV7-2
length: 15
CDR3: CASSPSSGGTNGYTF
DNA: TGTGCCAGCAGCCCTAGTTCAGGGGGGACAAATGGCTACACCTTC

size: once
J: TRBJ1-4
D: .
V: TRBV10-1
length: 17
CDR3: CASSETSGGVGNEKLFF
DNA: TGCGCCAGCAGTGAGACTTCCGGGGGCGTAGGTAATGAAAAACTGTTTTTT

size: .
J: TRBJ1-2
D: .
V: TRBV3-1/TRBV3-2
length: 14
CDR3: CASSQVYGSYGYTF
DNA: TGTGCCAGCAGCCAAGTGTATGGCAGCTATGGCTACACCTTC

size: .
J: TRBJ2-7
D: .
V: TRBV2
length: 14
CDR3: CASSLTRRTYEQYF
DNA: TGTGCCAGCAGTCTTACGCGGAGAACCTACGAGCAGTACTTC

size: .
J: TRBJ2-2
D: .
V: TRBV2
length: 16
CDR3: CASSLPGRLNTGELFF
DNA: TGTGCCAGCAGTCTACCGGGCAGGCTGAACACCGGGGAGCTGTTTTTT

size: .
J: TRBJ1-6
D: .
V: TRBV5-5
length: 15
CDR3: CASSSPGLRGSPLHF
DNA: TGTGCCAGCAGCTCCCCGGGACTCCGGGGTTCACCCCTCCACTTT

size: .
J: TRBJ2-1
D: .
V: TRBV29-1
length: 13
CDR3: CSVDRTASGGQFF
DNA: TGCAGCGTTGACAGGACAGCGTCTGGGGGGCAGTTCTTC

size: .
J: TRBJ2-7
D: .
V: TRBV7-2
length: 15
CDR3: CASSLDSVSSYEQYF
DNA: TGTGCCAGCAGCTTAGATAGCGTAAGCTCCTACGAGCAGTACTTC

size: once
J: TRBJ2-7
D: .
V: TRBV4-1
length: 15
CDR3: CASSRVRDTTYEQYF
DNA: TGCGCCAGCAGCCGTGTCCGGGATACAACCTACGAGCAGTACTTC

size: .
J: TRBJ2-5
D: .
V: TRBV10-3
length: 14
CDR3: CAISDRLEQETQYF
DNA: TGTGCCATCAGTGATAGGCTAGAACAAGAGACCCAGTACTTC

size: .
J: TRBJ2-7
D: TRBD2
V: TRBV6-2/TRBV6-3
length: 15
CDR3: CASSSGTSGTYEQYF
DNA: TGTGCCAGCAGTTCCGGGACTAGCGGTACCTACGAGCAGTACTTC